The TCR beta chain described here comes from a study of PD-L1 blockade in urothelial cancer. Across the study: Every 3 weeks, patients received intravenous atezolizumab 1,200 mg, beginning 2014. Blood was analyzed 3 weeks (second dose) and 6 weeks after treatment start. Blood gave a median about 150,000 T cells. Regarding the study as a whole: Tumor-associated blood clones were expanded more by durable-benefit patients at 3 weeks.

Comment on this clone: Its cognate antigen is unknown.

V was trimmed by 0 bases and J by 4 bases, leaving 13 bases between them. The CDR3 runs 17 residues. Germline values: CDR1 MNHEY, CDR2 SMNVEV (reference sequence). Using immunoSEQ multiplex PCR, the repertoire was profiled, and TCRdb retains in-frame clones only, with some absent. The data show 100,000 to 150,000 clones, with about 84% seen just once and 2.4% held by the top ten. Sample time point: peripheral blood 6 weeks after treatment start. V usage is TRBV27 and J usage is TRBJ1-6; possible D gene TRBD1, 6 bases. The source was PBMCs, collected around atezolizumab (anti-PD-L1) treatment. The TCR was taken from a middle-aged man with urothelial cancer. The CDR3 is CASSLSGTGRYNSPLHF. CDR3 coding DNA: TGTGCCAGCAGTTTATCCGGAACAGGGAGATATAATTCACCCCTCCACTTT.